One and the same sample provided the 9 T cell receptor beta chains below, sequenced in a study of early T cells in non-severe SARS-CoV-2 infection. From the 5' RACE reads, TCRdb called clonotypes with MiXCR, one entry per CDR3 protein. This sample has around 27,000 distinct CDR3 sequences, with around 5.3% found just once. The sequenced material came from whole blood. These receptors were collected from an adult who was a healthcare worker with PCR-confirmed SARS-CoV-2 infection or an uninfected control (not recorded which).

This clonotype was observed at least ten times. The J gene is TRBJ2-3, the V gene TRBV9; possible D gene TRBD1, 5 bases. V lost 0 bases and J 4 bases, leaving 9 bases between the germline ends. CDR3 size: 14 residues. Looked up from germline, CDR1 is SGDLS and CDR2 is YYNGEE. The CDR3 region is CASSVAYRSDTQYF. The CDR3, as DNA: TGTGCCAGCAGCGTAGCTTACAGGTCAGATACGCAGTATTTT.

This clonotype occurred a few times. V gene TRBV6-6 combines with J gene TRBJ2-1; D is ambiguous. The germline V gene has CDR1 MNHNY and CDR2 SVGAGI (reference sequence). The CDR3 is 13 amino acids. Between the trimmed V and J ends, which lost 0 bases and 9 bases, there was a span of 9 bases. CDR3 sequence: CASSYSVAAEQFF. In DNA form, the CDR3 reads TGTGCCAGCAGTTACTCGGTGGCGGCTGAGCAGTTCTTC.

Points on this clonotype: A clone one base away is much larger, so this may be a read error. The chain employs TRBV6-4 and TRBJ2-1; D might be TRBD2 (5 bases). V was pared by 4 bases and J by 6 bases, with 16 bases between. CDR1 is MRHNA, CDR2 SNTAGT, per germline. The length of the CDR3 is 15 residues. The CDR3 reads CASSAAQVGVNEQFF. The CDR3 nucleotides read TGTGCCAGCAGTGCCGCGCAGGTGGGAGTCAATGAGCAGTTCTTC.

This clonotype was seen only a few times. This chain links TRBV5-6 with TRBJ2-7, with D possibly being TRBD1 (5 bases). From germline, CDR1 is SGHDT and CDR2 YYEEEE. Trimming cost V 0 bases and J 1 base, with 11 bases left between them. This CDR3 comprises 15 residues. For the CDR3, the DNA is TGTGCCAGCAGCTTGGACAGGTTGGATTCCTACGAGCAGTACTTC. Translation gives CASSLDRLDSYEQYF.

This sequence joins TRBV11-2 and TRBJ2-7; D perhaps matches TRBD1 (6 bases). The CDR3 is 14 amino acids. The V end lost 7 bases, the J end lost 1 base, and 14 bases lay between the germline ends. Germline V lookup: CDR1 SGHAT, CDR2 FQNNGV. The CDR3 sequence is CASNSQGSSYEQYF. The CDR3, as DNA: TGTGCCAGCAACTCACAGGGATCATCCTACGAGCAGTACTTC.

This clonotype was seen ten or more times. This rearrangement joins TRBV11-2 to TRBJ2-5; TRBD2 matches 13 bases. The CDR3 has 16 amino acids. Germline lookup yields CDR1 SGHAT and CDR2 FQNNGV. V was clipped by 4 bases and J by 4 bases; unmatched bases: 6. Here the CDR3 DNA reads TGTGCCAGCAGCTCAGGGACTAGCGGGATAGTAGAGACCCAGTACTTC. As protein: CASSSGTSGIVETQYF.

This clonotype has ten or more counts. The rearrangement joins TRBV10-3 to TRBJ2-1, with 12 bases lining up with TRBD2. The V and J ends lost 5 bases and 5 bases, in that order; junction bases with no gene match: 1. The germline V gene has CDR1 ENHRY and CDR2 SYGVKD. This CDR3 region has 14 residues. The CDR3 loop reads CAISWTSGDNEQFF. Written as DNA, the CDR3 is TGTGCCATCAGTTGGACTAGCGGGGACAATGAGCAGTTCTTC.

This clonotype was counted only a few times. V usage is TRBV19 and J usage is TRBJ2-1, with TRBD2 matching over 14 bases. CDR3 length equals 16 residues. Germline lookup yields CDR1 LNHDA and CDR2 SQIVND (reference sequence). Germline trimming cut 4 bases from V and 4 bases from J; bases unmatched to any gene: 3. CDR3 protein: CASSTRLAGGYNEQFF. DNA of the CDR3: TGTGCCAGTAGTACTAGACTAGCGGGAGGGTACAATGAGCAGTTCTTC.

This clonotype was seen many times. The chain is built from TRBV5-5 and TRBJ1-2, with 8 bases fitting TRBD1. Losses at the gene ends were 4 bases for V and 4 bases for J; bases not matched to a gene: 12. Germline V gene lookup returns CDR1 SGHKS and CDR2 YYEKEE (reference sequence). This CDR3 region has 16 residues. CDR3 DNA sequence: TGTGCCAGCAGCCTCCTGGGCAGGGGGCTTGGCTATGGCTACACCTTC. Translated, it gives CASSLLGRGLGYGYTF.